The 28 T cell receptor beta chains below come from one sample, sequenced in a study of blood T cell repertoires in COVID-19. TCRdb keeps only in-frame clones here, not all; method: immunoSEQ multiplex PCR. The sample holds some 120,000 clones, 75% to 85% seen once. Sequenced input: peripheral blood. The source is a human donor in a cohort sampled during active COVID-19.

The chain links TRBV5-1 to TRBJ2-1; maybe TRBD2 (6 bases). The CDR3 totals 13 residues. From germline, CDR1 is SGHRS and CDR2 YFSETQ. Between the trimmed V and J ends, which lost 0 bases and 8 bases, there was a span of 9 bases. The CDR3 DNA is TGCGCCAGCAGCTTGGGACCTAGCGATGAGCAGTTCTTC. It is translated as CASSLGPSDEQFF.

The genes are TRBV4-3 and TRBJ2-7; D possibly corresponds to TRBD2 (6 bases). Germline V gives CDR1 LGHNA, CDR2 YSLEER. V was cut by 0 bases and J by 1 base, with 16 bases left in between. The CDR3 extends over 17 amino acids. The chain's CDR3 is CASSQEIGGIKSYEQYF. The CDR3 region has the DNA TGCGCCAGCAGCCAAGAGATCGGAGGGATAAAGTCCTACGAGCAGTACTTC.

CDR3 bases: TGTGCCAGCAGCCGGATCCTAGCCTCAGATACGCAGTATTTT. Amino acid sequence: CASSRILASDTQYF. V and J are TRBV14 and TRBJ2-3; D is possibly TRBD2 (5 bases). V was trimmed by 4 bases and J by 4 bases, leaving 12 bases between them. This CDR3 has 14 residues. In germline, CDR1 is SGHDN, CDR2 FVKESK.

The J gene is TRBJ1-2, the V gene TRBV5-6; D is unclear. The CDR3 contains 12 residues. CDR1 SGHDT and CDR2 YYEEEE come from the germline V gene. Trimming pared 1 base from V and 2 bases from J, leaving 3 bases between. The CDR3 DNA sequence: TGTGCCAGCAGCTTGCGGAACTATGGCTACACCTTC. Its translation is CASSLRNYGYTF.

V is TRBV19 and J is TRBJ1-3; D is possibly TRBD1 (5 bases). The length of the CDR3 is 15 residues. V lost 7 bases and J lost 1, with 14 bases in between. CDR1 is LNHDA, CDR2 SQIVND, per germline (reference sequence). CDR3 nucleotides: TGTGCCAGTAAAACGACAGTAACGTCTGGAAACACCATATATTTT. Its translation is CASKTTVTSGNTIYF. Variable domain in full (rest from reference TRBV19 and TRBJ1-3): DGGITQSPKYLFRKEGQNVTLSCEQNLNHDAMYWYRQDPGQGLRLIYYSQIVNDFQKGDIAEGYSVSREKKESFPLTVTSAQKNPTAFYLCASKTTVTSGNTIYFGEGSWLTVV.

This chain connects TRBV19 to TRBJ1-6, with a tentative D call TRBD1 (5 bases). The CDR3 totals 13 residues. The germline V gene has CDR1 LNHDA and CDR2 SQIVND (reference sequence). The V and J ends lost 7 bases and 6 bases respectively, with 10 bases between them. The CDR3 region has the DNA TGTGCCAGTAAACAGGACGGTAATTCACCCCTCCACTTT. It yields the protein CASKQDGNSPLHF.

This clone was detected a few times. The gene calls are TRBV7-9 and TRBJ1-1; 7 bases are shared with TRBD1. Germline-derived CDR1 and CDR2 are SEHNR and FQNEAQ (reference sequence). With V trimmed by 6 bases and J by 3 bases, 7 bases remained unmatched. The CDR3 totals 14 residues. The CDR3: CASRHDRDHTEAFF. DNA for the CDR3: TGTGCCAGCAGACACGACAGGGATCACACTGAAGCTTTCTTT.

V is TRBV18 and J is TRBJ2-3; maybe TRBD2 (6 bases). Trimming took 2 bases from V and 4 from J, leaving 13 bases between them. CDR3 length equals 15 residues. Germline V gene data show CDR1 as KGHSH and CDR2 as LQKENI. Here the CDR3 DNA reads TGTGCCAGCTCACCAGGGCGGGGTGCCGCAGATACGCAGTATTTT. Its translation is CASSPGRGAADTQYF.

The chain carries TRBV25-1 and TRBJ2-5, with D perhaps TRBD2 (7 bases). Germline-derived CDR1 and CDR2 are MGHDK and SYGVNS. The length of the CDR3 is 14 residues. V was shortened by 4 bases and J by 5 bases, with 14 bases between the two germline ends. The CDR3 DNA follows: TGTGCCAGCAGTGTCACAGGGAGGGAGGAGACCCAGTACTTC. Residues: CASSVTGREETQYF.

CDR3: CASSMRGGSYEQYF. CDR3 DNA sequence: TGTGCCAGTAGTATGAGGGGGGGCTCCTACGAGCAGTACTTC. The chain joins TRBV19 to TRBJ2-7, with D perhaps TRBD2 (7 bases). The CDR3 runs to 14 residues. Per the germline V gene, CDR1 is LNHDA and CDR2 is SQIVND (reference sequence). Trimming took 3 bases from V and 0 from J, leaving 9 bases between them.

This chain links TRBV11-1 with TRBJ2-1, with D possibly being TRBD1 (5 bases). This CDR3 has 11 residues. V was trimmed by 8 bases and J by 6 bases, leaving 8 bases between them. CDR1 SGHAT and CDR2 FQDESV come from the germline V gene (reference sequence). Written as DNA, the CDR3 is TGTGCCAGCGCCAGGGCCAATGAGCAGTTCTTC. This codes for CASARANEQFF.

V is TRBV19 and J is TRBJ1-4; maybe TRBD1 (6 bases). V dropped 5 bases and J dropped 8 bases, with 21 bases sitting between them. CDR1 LNHDA and CDR2 SQIVND come from the germline V gene (reference sequence). The CDR3 sequence is 16 residues long. For the CDR3, the DNA is TGTGCCAGTAGTGGCGGACAGCGACTTGGGGAAGAAAAACTGTTTTTT. Its translation is CASSGGQRLGEEKLFF.

The chain uses TRBV6-5 and TRBJ2-2; 9 nucleotides agree with TRBD1. The V segment lost 6 bases and the J segment 5 bases; nucleotides outside the gene matches: 7. Germline loops: CDR1 MNHEY, CDR2 SVGAGI. This CDR3 is built from 15 residues. In nucleotides, the CDR3 is TGTGCCAGCAGCCAGGACAGGGGACGAACCGGGGAGCTGTTTTTT. Protein sequence: CASSQDRGRTGELFF.

The V gene is TRBV7-8, the J gene TRBJ1-2; D may be TRBD1 (6 bases). Germline V gives CDR1 SGHVS, CDR2 FQNEAQ. This CDR3 has 14 residues. Trimming cost V 3 bases and J 6 bases, with 14 bases left between them. CDR3 region: CASSFGQQSNGYTF. CDR3 nucleotide sequence: TGTGCCAGCAGCTTCGGACAGCAAAGTAATGGCTACACCTTC.

This clone was found once. The chain carries TRBV3-1 (or the pseudogene TRBV3-2) and TRBJ2-2, with D maybe TRBD1 (6 bases). The germline V and J ends were trimmed by 4 bases and 3 bases, with 9 bases remaining between them. The germline V gene encodes CDR1 LGHDT and CDR2 YNNKEL (reference sequence). This CDR3 has 14 amino acids. This CDR3 is CASSLRGYTGELFF. The DNA of the CDR3 is TGTGCCAGCAGCCTCAGGGGTTACACCGGGGAGCTGTTTTTT.

This clone was seen only once. The rearrangement links TRBV7-2 to TRBJ2-7; TRBD2 is a possible D gene (6 bases). The CDR3 is 15 residues long. The V and J ends lost 5 bases and 3 bases respectively, with 17 bases between them. In germline, CDR1 is SGHTA, CDR2 FQGNSA. The DNA for the CDR3 is TGTGCCAGCAGCGGGGGGACGGTCACCCACTACGAGCAGTACTTC. Its protein is CASSGGTVTHYEQYF.

The chain couples TRBV10-3 to TRBJ2-1; 12 bases are a match to TRBD2. Trimming took 5 bases from V and 5 from J; bases not matched to a gene: 7. Germline V lookup: CDR1 ENHRY, CDR2 SYGVKD. The CDR3 contains 16 residues. The CDR3 region is CAISRRLAGEHNEQFF. CDR3 coding DNA: TGTGCCATCAGTAGAAGACTAGCGGGGGAGCACAATGAGCAGTTCTTC.

This clone was observed once. This chain links TRBV24-1 with TRBJ2-1, with D possibly matching TRBD2 (6 bases). V was clipped by 8 bases and J by 1 base, with 8 bases between them. Per germline, CDR1 KGHDR and CDR2 SFDVKD. The CDR3 totals 13 residues. The CDR3 loop reads CATIGGSYNEQFF. CDR3 DNA: TGTGCCACCATCGGGGGTTCCTACAATGAGCAGTTCTTC.

The chain employs TRBV6-5 and TRBJ1-1, with a tentative D call TRBD1 (6 bases). Germline lookup yields CDR1 MNHEY and CDR2 SVGAGI. V gave up 9 bases and J gave up 5 bases, with 16 bases separating them. This CDR3 contains 13 residues. The CDR3 nucleotides read TGTGCCAGTGTCGGGACATCGGGGACTGAAGCTTTCTTT. It codes for CASVGTSGTEAFF.

This clone was seen a few times. The rearrangement joins TRBV14 to TRBJ1-2; D is perhaps TRBD1 (6 bases). This CDR3 region has 15 residues. Germline CDR1 and CDR2: SGHDN and FVKESK. Trimming removed 11 bases at V and 2 bases at J, with 21 bases between. Here the CDR3 reads CACGQTPGENYGYTF. DNA of the CDR3: TGTGCCTGCGGGCAAACGCCAGGGGAAAACTATGGCTACACCTTC.

The V gene is TRBV28, the J gene TRBJ1-2; D is unclear. Trimming removed 7 bases at V and 3 bases at J, with 15 bases between. This CDR3 contains 14 residues. CDR1 MDHEN and CDR2 SYDVKM come from the germline V gene. CDR3 sequence reads: CASTPTVRDYGYTF. CDR3 bases: TGTGCCAGCACTCCTACGGTTCGAGACTATGGCTACACCTTC.

This clone has just a few counts. The chain joins TRBV20-1 to TRBJ1-1; no definite D call. The CDR3 totals 13 residues. Germline V CDR1 and CDR2: DFQATT, SNEGSKA (reference sequence). Trimming took off 3 bases at V and 5 bases at J, with 13 bases between the two ends. The CDR3 DNA sequence: TGCAGTGCTAGTGACACGGCAGGAACTGAAGCTTTCTTT. It specifies CSASDTAGTEAFF.

The genes are TRBV10-3 and TRBJ2-3; TRBD2 might be the D (6 bases). The germline gives CDR1 ENHRY, CDR2 SYGVKD. The V end was cut by 8 bases, the J end by 1 base, with 10 bases between. This CDR3 has 13 residues. Here the CDR3 DNA reads TGTGCCATCTTGGCGGGGCGCACAGATACGCAGTATTTT. Translating gives CAILAGRTDTQYF.

The chain combines TRBV3-1 (or the pseudogene TRBV3-2) with TRBJ2-3, with TRBD2 matching over 7 bases. CDR3 size: 17 residues. V gave up 1 base and J gave up 2 bases; unmatched junction bases: 9. The germline V gene has CDR1 LGHDT and CDR2 YNNKEL (reference sequence). The CDR3 here is CASSQGPGGVVTDTQYF. The CDR3 region has the DNA TGTGCCAGCAGCCAAGGGCCGGGGGGAGTTGTCACAGATACGCAGTATTTT.

The chain is built from TRBV27 and TRBJ2-3; 7 nucleotides line up with TRBD2. The junction had 4 bases not matched to a gene; V was cut back by 1 base and J by 0 bases. Germline V CDR1 and CDR2: MNHEY, SMNVEV (reference sequence). CDR3 length equals 16 residues. The CDR3 spells CASSLWGGSSTDTQYF. The CDR3 nucleotides read TGTGCCAGCAGTTTATGGGGGGGGTCTAGCACAGATACGCAGTATTTT.

V gene TRBV7-2 combines with J gene TRBJ2-7; D is perhaps TRBD2 (7 bases). The V end lost 7 bases, the J end lost 3 bases, and 22 bases lay between the germline ends. Germline values: CDR1 SGHTA, CDR2 FQGNSA. This CDR3 region has 16 residues. The DNA for the CDR3 is TGTGCCAGCACTCTAGGGGGGGGGACGGGCGGCTACGAGCAGTACTTC. It yields the protein CASTLGGGTGGYEQYF.

This chain joins TRBV6-2 or TRBV6-3 and TRBJ1-1; D may be TRBD1 (5 bases). Trimming took off 5 bases at V and 7 bases at J, with 14 bases between the two ends. Germline V gives CDR1 MNHEY, CDR2 SVGEGT. The CDR3 is made up of 13 amino acids. The CDR3 DNA reads TGTGCCAGCAGTGAGCCTCCTCAGGGTGAAGCTTTCTTT. The encoded protein is CASSEPPQGEAFF.

The chain has TRBV11-2 and TRBJ1-5, with unresolved D. V shed 2 bases and J shed 7 bases, with 6 bases lying between them. CDR1 and CDR2 (germline): SGHAT, FQNNGV. The CDR3 is 12 amino acids. In DNA, the CDR3 is TGTGCCAGCAGCTTAACGGGACAGCCCCAGCATTTT. The encoded protein is CASSLTGQPQHF.